This T cell receptor (beta chain) appears in the sequencing data of a study of OX40 agonist ivuxolimab in advanced cancers. CDR1 and CDR2 (germline): SNHLY, FYNNEI. The CDR3 length is 11 residues. The V gene lost 4 bases and the J gene lost 1 base, with 2 bases spanning the gap. Study findings and constraints: Partial responders at 0.1-3.0 mg/kg showed near-lowest clonal expansion.

In the case of this clone: Its target is not known.

Clones were read by immunoSEQ multiplex PCR, and TCRdb kept only the in-frame ones, dropping some. Of more than 75,000 clones in the sample, roughly 86% were seen once. The sample in question was CD4+ or CD8+ T cells sorted from blood, obtained in a trial of the OX40 agonist ivuxolimab. The sequence derives from an adult with an advanced solid tumor such as melanoma, head and neck, liver or kidney cancer. The V and J genes are TRBV2 and TRBJ2-7; D is unclear. CDR3 residues: CASSASYEQYF. DNA of the CDR3: TGTGCCAGCAGTGCTTCCTACGAGCAGTACTTC.